This TCR beta chain was sequenced in a study of blood T cell repertoires in COVID-19. Overall study context: COVID-19 samples collected from the United States, Italy and Spain covered acute and convalescent phases.

As handled by the study authors: Reference gene primer amplification gave nucleated cell count estimates. Sequenced by immunoSEQ multiplex PCR; TCRdb stores in-frame clones only, minus some. That table furnishes V, J and clone size, whereas the DNA furnished D and trimming. There are about 250,000 clones in the sample; about 80% occur only once, and roughly 10% lies in the top ten. This CDR3 spans 15 amino acids. CDR1 GTSNPN and CDR2 SVGIG come from the germline V gene (reference sequence). Trimming at V came to 7 bases and at J to 0 bases, leaving 9 bases not matched to a gene. The material sequenced was peripheral blood. This sequence was found in a man at least 80 years old with acute or convalescent COVID-19. The chain couples TRBV30 to TRBJ2-3; 8 bases fit TRBD2. DNA of the CDR3: TGTGCCTATCATCGTAGCGGGACTAGCACAGATACGCAGTATTTT. Encoded protein: CAYHRSGTSTDTQYF. Together with reference TRBV30 and TRBJ2-3, the CDR3 gives the full variable domain: SQTIHQWPATLVQPVGSPLSLECTVEGTSNPNLYWYRQAAGRGLQLLFYSVGIGQISSEVPQNLSASRPQDRQFILSSKKLLLSDSGFYLCAYHRSGTSTDTQYFGPGTRLTVL.